The rows below give T cell receptor beta chains drawn from one sample of a study of vaccination effects on CD4 cells after COVID-19. What these receptors recognize is not known. The repertoire was sequenced with immunoSEQ multiplex PCR; TCRdb's copy has only in-frame clones and lacks some. This table holds 65,000 to 85,000 clones, about 80% found once. Source: CD4+ T cells from PBMCs cultured with SARS-CoV-2 spike peptides, taken before COVID-19 vaccination. Receptors originate from a human donor who received a COVID-19 vaccine. Each CDR3 is given with its conserved first and last residue. Each record gives: V gene, J gene, D gene, clone size, CDR3 DNA, CDR3 protein. D genes are given only for firm matches. Clone size is shown for a subset of rows, as once, few, many or a class of expanded clone.

TRBV9	TRBJ2-3	NA	NA	TGTGCCAGCAGCGTAGCCGGGGGTTCATGGACAGATACGCAGTATTTT	CASSVAGGSWTDTQYF
TRBV4-3	TRBJ2-4	NA	NA	TGCGCCAGCAGCCGGGATCGGGGGCTGCCAGGGGACTTC	CASSRDRGLPGDF
TRBV10-3	TRBJ1-6	NA	NA	TGTGCCATCAGTGAGGTGGGGAGCTCCTATAATTCACCCCTCCACTTT	CAISEVGSSYNSPLHF
TRBV4-3	TRBJ2-2	TRBD2	few	TGCGCCAGCAGCCGGACTAGCGTCATCACCGGGGAGCTGTTTTTT	CASSRTSVITGELFF
TRBV18	TRBJ2-1	NA	NA	TGTGCCAGCTCACCGGTCACGCTTAGCTCCTACAATGAGCAGTTCTTC	CASSPVTLSSYNEQFF
TRBV25-1	TRBJ1-3	NA	few	TGTGCCAGCAGAGCCACAGGTTCTGGAAACACCATATATTTT	CASRATGSGNTIYF
TRBV19	TRBJ2-5	NA	NA	TGTGCCAGCGCCCAATCCCGGGATAGGGAGACCCAGTACTTC	CASAQSRDRETQYF
TRBV6-5	TRBJ2-6	NA	NA	TGTGCCAGCAGTACCGCCCAAGGGGCCAACGTCCTGACTTTC	CASSTAQGANVLTF
TRBV6-5	TRBJ1-3	NA	NA	TGTGCCAGCAGTTTGTCTACCTTTTCTGGAAACACCATATATTTT	CASSLSTFSGNTIYF
TRBV30	TRBJ2-2	TRBD1	few	TGTGCCTGGAGAACAACAGGGGGCTGGGGCACCGGGGAGCTGTTTTTT	CAWRTTGGWGTGELFF
TRBV30	TRBJ1-5	NA	NA	TGTGCCTGGAGTGGTGCCCTGCGGGGCAATCAGCCCCAGCATTTT	CAWSGALRGNQPQHF
TRBV7-2	TRBJ2-3	NA	NA	TGTGCCAGCAGCTTAAGGTCACAACCTAGCACAGATACGCAGTATTTT	CASSLRSQPSTDTQYF
TRBV9	TRBJ1-6	NA	once	TGTGCCAGCAGCGTAGGTGGACCACGGGGTTCACCCCTCCACTTT	CASSVGGPRGSPLHF
TRBV5-1	TRBJ1-1	NA	NA	TGCGCCAGCAGCTTGGTCGGTGGTATGAACACTGAAGCTTTCTTT	CASSLVGGMNTEAFF
TRBV3-1/TRBV3-2	TRBJ2-2	NA	NA	TGTGCCAGCAGCCCTTTACTTGGTACCGGGGAGCTGTTTTTT	CASSPLLGTGELFF
TRBV5-8	TRBJ2-5	TRBD2	NA	TGTGCCAGCAGCAGTGGACTAGCTACAGGGACCCAGTACTTC	CASSSGLATGTQYF
TRBV5-1	TRBJ2-1	NA	few	TGCGCCAGCAGACCTACAGGGGGGGTCTACAATGAGCAGTTCTTC	CASRPTGGVYNEQFF
TRBV5-1	TRBJ2-3	NA	NA	TGCGCCAGCAGCTTGGCTTCAGACACAGATACGCAGTATTTT	CASSLASDTDTQYF
TRBV5-6	TRBJ1-2	NA	NA	TGTGCCAGCAGCCCTCTTGATCGGGGGGCAGAGGATGGCTACACCTTC	CASSPLDRGAEDGYTF
TRBV10-3	TRBJ1-5	NA	NA	TGTGCCATCAGCGAACAGGGTATTAGCAATCAGCCCCAGCATTTT	CAISEQGISNQPQHF
TRBV20-1	TRBJ2-1	NA	NA	TGCAGTGCTAGTGACTGGTTTAAGGATGAGCAGTTCTTC	CSASDWFKDEQFF
TRBV5-1	TRBJ2-3	TRBD2	NA	TGCGCCAGCAGCTCCGCAGTCCCGGGACTAGCGGGGGGATCAGATACGCAGTATTTT	CASSSAVPGLAGGSDTQYF
TRBV7-2	TRBJ1-1	NA	NA	TGTGCCAGCAGCCTAAGGAGTCGGAACACTGAAGCTTTCTTT	CASSLRSRNTEAFF
TRBV29-1	TRBJ1-5	NA	NA	TGCAGCGTTGGGGGGGGGTATGGCAATCAGCCCCAGCATTTT	CSVGGGYGNQPQHF
TRBV30	TRBJ1-4	TRBD1	NA	TGTGCCGCACAGGGGGCTAATGAAAAACTGTTTTTT	CAAQGANEKLFF
TRBV6-1	TRBJ2-1	TRBD1	NA	TGTGCCAGTCGAGAGGGGGCCGGGAATGAGCAGTTCTTC	CASREGAGNEQFF